This T cell receptor beta chain was recovered during a study of TIL therapy for anti-PD-1-resistant metastatic lung cancer. Study-wide background: Patients then received nivolumab; progressors got lymphodepletion, TIL and IL-2.

The immunoSEQ assay was v3. Each library reached around 1.9 million read pairs, or about 5-6 million at deep level. Produced via immunoSEQ multiplex PCR; TCRdb's table is partial and in-frame only. The table shows under 55,000 clones, with around 80% occurring only once. Time point specified: pre-treatment sample, taken before nivolumab and TIL therapy. The CDR3 is 14 amino acids. Looked up from germline, CDR1 is ENHRY and CDR2 is SYGVKD. The trim removed 7 bases at V and 2 bases at J, leaving 5 bases unmatched. The chain carries TRBV10-3 and TRBJ2-7; 10 bases fit TRBD1. The material was blood, obtained at baseline. The receptor comes from a woman aged 25 to 80 with non-small cell lung cancer. CDR3 bases: TGTGCCATCACCCCCGGGACAGGGGCCTACGAGCAGTACTTC. Residues: CAITPGTGAYEQYF.